The 28 T cell receptor beta chains in this list originate from one sample, sequenced in a study of cytomegalovirus exposure and HLA in healthy donors. Use of 60 Vbeta and 13 Jbeta primers characterized the PCR. Here immunoSEQ multiplex PCR was the method, and the copy in TCRdb shows in-frame clones only, minus some. In the table there are some 120,000 clones, 65% to 75% of which are singletons. Sequenced material: PBMCs. The receptors here all came from a man between 25 and 39 years old in good health and CMV-seropositive.

The V call is TRBV4-1, the J call TRBJ2-5; 9 bases agree with TRBD1. The CDR3 has 17 amino acids. V trimming: 0 bases; J trimming: 5 bases; junction bases outside the gene matches: 10. The germline V gene encodes CDR1 MGHRA and CDR2 YSYEKL. The CDR3 here is CASSQEGSTGGRETQYF. The CDR3 DNA follows: TGCGCCAGCAGCCAAGAAGGGAGCACAGGGGGCAGGGAGACCCAGTACTTC.

V gene TRBV6-5 combines with J gene TRBJ2-1; D is uncertain. The CDR3 spans 12 residues. In germline, CDR1 is MNHEY, CDR2 SVGAGI. Trimming pared 6 bases from V and 6 bases from J, leaving 9 bases between. The CDR3 is CASSPGFNEQFF. The CDR3, as DNA: TGTGCCAGCAGCCCCGGGTTCAATGAGCAGTTCTTC.

The CDR3 DNA sequence: TGTGCCAGCAGTCCGCAGGGCGGGGGAATATACGAGCAGTACTTC. Amino acid sequence: CASSPQGGGIYEQYF. V usage is TRBV4-2 and J usage is TRBJ2-7; 7 bases align to TRBD2. After removal of 6 bases from V and 4 bases from J, the junction contained 12 bases not matched to a gene. The V gene's germline CDR1 is LGHNA and CDR2 YNFKEQ. This CDR3 contains 15 residues.

The CDR3 loop reads CASMGDNYEQYF. In DNA, the CDR3 is TGTGCCAGCATGGGGGACAACTACGAGCAGTACTTC. The chain carries TRBV6-6 and TRBJ2-7, with TRBD1 as a possible D gene (6 bases). V shed 7 bases and J shed 3 bases, with 10 bases lying between them. Germline-derived CDR1 and CDR2 are MNHNY and SVGAGI (reference sequence). The CDR3 has 12 residues.

This clone is labeled as medium-sized. The genes are TRBV5-6 and TRBJ1-6; 11 nucleotides agree with TRBD1. Germline loops: CDR1 SGHDT, CDR2 YYEEEE. Trimming took 4 bases from V and 6 from J; bases not matched to a gene: 6. This CDR3 spans 16 amino acids. The chain's CDR3 is CASSPGTGGANSPLHF. In nucleotides, the CDR3 is TGTGCCAGCAGCCCCGGGACAGGGGGTGCTAATTCACCCCTCCACTTT.

V is TRBV15 and J is TRBJ1-4; weak D call: TRBD1 (6 bases). Trimming removed 8 bases at V and 2 bases at J, with 12 bases between. CDR3 length: 14 residues. Per germline, CDR1 LNHNV and CDR2 YYDKDF (reference sequence). The DNA of the CDR3 is TGTGCCACCCATCGGGGGGGCACTAATGAAAAACTGTTTTTT. The encoded protein is CATHRGGTNEKLFF.

The genes are TRBV6-6 and TRBJ1-1; tentatively, D is TRBD1 (6 bases). Deletions cut 5 bases from V and 5 bases from J, with 9 bases between. Germline values: CDR1 MNHNY, CDR2 SVGAGI (reference sequence). The CDR3 runs 12 residues. The CDR3 DNA follows: TGTGCCAGCAGTCCCGGACAGACTGAAGCTTTCTTT. It yields the protein CASSPGQTEAFF.

This chain links TRBV29-1 with TRBJ2-7; the match to TRBD1 covers 9 bases. This CDR3 is 14 amino acids long. The germline gives CDR1 SQVTM, CDR2 ANQGSEA. The junction had 2 bases not matched to a gene; V was cut back by 1 base and J by 1 base. The CDR3 nucleotides are TGCAGCGTTGAAGCGACAGGGGGTTCCTACGAGCAGTACTTC. Translating it yields CSVEATGGSYEQYF.

J is TRBJ2-2 and V is TRBV27; TRBD1 aligns across 7 bases. Germline assignment: CDR1 MNHEY and CDR2 SMNVEV (reference sequence). The CDR3 has 14 amino acids. V trimming: 5 bases; J trimming: 6 bases; junction bases outside the gene matches: 6. The CDR3 loop reads CASSPSTGAGELFF. DNA of the CDR3: TGTGCCAGCAGTCCCTCCACAGGGGCCGGGGAGCTGTTTTTT.

The sample holds one count of this clone. This chain uses TRBV7-2 with TRBJ2-5; TRBD1 matches 9 bases. The DNA end favors TRBJ2-7, so the J call may be wrong. CDR3 length: 15 amino acids. Germline V CDR1 and CDR2: SGHTA, FQGNSA. Here the CDR3 reads CASSLYRTGAYEQYF. The CDR3 DNA sequence: TGTGCCAGCAGCTTATATCGGACAGGGGCCTACGAGCAGTACTTC.

The chain combines TRBV11-2 with TRBJ2-3; weak D call: TRBD2 (7 bases). The CDR3 is 15 residues long. Germline-derived CDR1 and CDR2 are SGHAT and FQNNGV. The ends were cut back, 5 bases at V and 2 bases at J, with 14 bases in the middle. In DNA form, the CDR3 reads TGTGCCAGCAGCCCGGGGGGCGGGTTCACAGATACGCAGTATTTT. This codes for CASSPGGGFTDTQYF.

The V call is TRBV30, the J call TRBJ1-1; D gene unclear. Trimming removed 0 bases at V and 9 bases at J, with 8 bases between. The CDR3 is 11 amino acids. Looked up from germline, CDR1 is GTSNPN and CDR2 is SVGIG (reference sequence). The CDR3 sequence: CAWSVLLKAFF. As DNA, the CDR3 is TGTGCCTGGAGTGTACTTTTAAAAGCTTTCTTT.

This clone has only a few counts. The chain combines TRBV6-5 with TRBJ1-1; D might be TRBD1 (5 bases). V was cut by 8 bases and J by 6 bases, with 22 bases left in between. The CDR3 loop spans 15 amino acids. CDR1 MNHEY and CDR2 SVGAGI come from the germline V gene. The CDR3 bases are TGTGCCAGCCACCCCTCGGAGGGGTATGCGGCTGAAGCTTTCTTT. It encodes CASHPSEGYAAEAFF.

This chain uses TRBV5-4 with TRBJ2-7; D perhaps matches TRBD2 (6 bases). CDR1 and CDR2 from the germline V gene are SGHNT and YYREEE (reference sequence). The CDR3 has 15 residues. V shed 4 bases and J shed 2 bases, with 16 bases lying between them. The CDR3 region is CASSSGGTSTYEQYF. CDR3 bases: TGTGCCAGCAGCAGCGGCGGGACGTCAACCTACGAGCAGTACTTC.

This clone was seen a few times. J is TRBJ2-7 and V is TRBV4-2; 10 bases are a match to TRBD2. J gave up 2 bases and V 1 base, and 11 bases lay outside the gene matches. Germline V lookup: CDR1 LGHNA, CDR2 YNFKEQ. CDR3 size: 18 residues. CDR3 DNA: TGTGCCAGCAGCCAAGGGACAAGTGGACTAGCGGCAGCCTACGAGCAGTACTTC. This sequence encodes CASSQGTSGLAAAYEQYF.

The J gene is TRBJ1-2, the V gene TRBV19, with TRBD1 matching over 10 bases. The CDR3 loop spans 17 amino acids. Germline trimming cut 5 bases from V and 4 bases from J; bases unmatched to any gene: 13. Germline loops: CDR1 LNHDA, CDR2 SQIVND (reference sequence). CDR3 nucleotide sequence: TGTGCCAGTAGTTTAACTTCCGGGACAGGGGATTCCTATGGCTACACCTTC. As protein: CASSLTSGTGDSYGYTF.

The V and J genes are TRBV29-1 and TRBJ1-5; 7 positions match TRBD1. The CDR3 covers 15 residues. CDR1 is SQVTM, CDR2 ANQGSEA, per germline. The V and J ends lost 2 bases and 1 base, in that order; junction bases with no gene match: 5. In DNA, the CDR3 is TGCAGCGTTGAATTAACAGGGGAGAGCAATCAGCCCCAGCATTTT. This gives the protein CSVELTGESNQPQHF.

The chain uses TRBV9 and TRBJ2-1, with unresolved D. Germline V gives CDR1 SGDLS, CDR2 YYNGEE. Trimming removed 0 bases from V and 6 bases from J, with 4 bases in between. The CDR3 consists of 12 residues. The DNA for the CDR3 is TGTGCCAGCAGCGTAGGTATCAATGAGCAGTTCTTC. Its protein is CASSVGINEQFF. Full variable domain (remainder filled in from reference TRBV9 and TRBJ2-1): DSGVTQTPKHLITATGQRVTLRCSPRSGDLSVYWYQQSLDQGLQFLIQYYNGEERAKGNILERFSAQQFPDLHSELNLSSLELGDSALYFCASSVGINEQFFGPGTRLTVL.

This clone was detected only once. The J gene is TRBJ1-1, the V gene TRBV10-2; D is ambiguous. Between the trimmed V and J ends, which lost 0 bases and 0 bases, there was a span of 8 bases. The CDR3 runs to 15 residues. The V gene's germline CDR1 is WSHSY and CDR2 SAAADI. In DNA, the CDR3 is TGCGCCAGCAGTGAGTCGGCCCGAATGAACACTGAAGCTTTCTTT. It codes for CASSESARMNTEAFF.

The chain recombines TRBV19 with TRBJ2-1; 12 positions agree with TRBD2. Trimming cost V 4 bases and J 6 bases; bases outside gene matches: 10. The CDR3 runs to 17 residues. Germline-derived CDR1 and CDR2 are LNHDA and SQIVND (reference sequence). CDR3 residues: CASSTTLAGGILNEQFF. In DNA form, the CDR3 reads TGTGCCAGTAGTACTACCCTAGCGGGGGGGATACTCAATGAGCAGTTCTTC.

This clone was seen only a few times. This chain joins TRBV4-3 and TRBJ2-7; no firm D call. V lost 0 bases, J lost 1 base, and 7 bases lay in between. The CDR3 is 14 residues long. Germline loops: CDR1 LGHNA, CDR2 YSLEER. This CDR3 is CASSQDEHSYEQYF. The CDR3 region has the DNA TGCGCCAGCAGCCAAGATGAGCATTCCTACGAGCAGTACTTC.

The V gene is TRBV19, the J gene TRBJ2-3; D is possibly TRBD2 (6 bases). Germline V gives CDR1 LNHDA, CDR2 SQIVND (reference sequence). The CDR3 is 14 amino acids. V gave up 3 bases and J gave up 6 bases, with 13 bases separating them. CDR3 sequence (DNA): TGTGCCAGTAGTATTGGGGGTGCGGGGGATACGCAGTATTTT. Translating it yields CASSIGGAGDTQYF.

This chain joins TRBV4-2 and TRBJ1-6; D remains unclear. The CDR3 is 15 amino acids. Germline V gene lookup returns CDR1 LGHNA and CDR2 YNFKEQ. The V end lost 4 bases, the J end lost 10 bases, and 17 bases lay between the germline ends. The CDR3 DNA is TGTGCCAGCAGCCCGTTCACATCGGCGGAATCACCCCTCCACTTT. Protein sequence: CASSPFTSAESPLHF.

The gene calls are TRBV4-1 and TRBJ2-7, with TRBD2 matching over 8 bases. The CDR3 is made up of 14 amino acids. The V and J ends lost 3 bases and 4 bases, in that order; junction bases with no gene match: 5. CDR1 MGHRA and CDR2 YSYEKL come from the germline V gene. In nucleotides, the CDR3 is TGCGCCAGCAGCCACCCGGGACTAGTATACGAGCAGTACTTC. It encodes CASSHPGLVYEQYF.

Details on this clone: At one boundary the junction diverges from the germline segment, which might be a read error. V gene TRBV4-1 combines with J gene TRBJ1-5, with 7 positions matching TRBD1. Germline CDR1 reads MGHRA; CDR2 reads YSYEKL. The CDR3 runs to 15 residues. DNA for the CDR3: TGCGCCAGCAGCCCTTCTACAGGGGCTTTTCAGCTCCAGCATTTT. Translation gives CASSPSTGAFQLQHF.

In this sample, this clone turned up once. The same CDR3 is also encoded by other DNA sequences in this sample. This chain joins TRBV7-2 and TRBJ2-7; TRBD1 matches at 12 bases. The CDR3 extends over 16 amino acids. Germline V gene lookup returns CDR1 SGHTA and CDR2 FQGNSA. V shed 1 base, J shed 9 bases, and the junction held 10 bases outside the gene matches. The CDR3 loop reads CASSLGGGQGAWGQYF. The CDR3, as DNA: TGTGCCAGCAGCTTAGGAGGGGGACAGGGGGCGTGGGGGCAGTACTTC.

This clone was detected only a few times. The chain has TRBV6-5 and TRBJ1-1, with 11 bases fitting TRBD1. This CDR3 is built from 15 residues. Germline CDR1 reads MNHEY; CDR2 reads SVGAGI. V lost 5 bases and J lost 1; bases outside the gene matches: 3. Here the CDR3 reads CASSGGTGGNTEAFF. The CDR3, as DNA: TGTGCCAGCAGTGGTGGGACAGGGGGGAACACTGAAGCTTTCTTT.

V gene TRBV28 combines with J gene TRBJ2-3, with D hard to call. The germline CDR1 and CDR2 sequences are MDHEN and SYDVKM. This CDR3 region has 11 residues. V lost 6 bases to trimming and J lost 3 bases, with 4 bases between them. The CDR3 region has the DNA TGTGCCAGCAGACTTACAGATACGCAGTATTTT. The encoded protein is CASRLTDTQYF.